This entry features one TCR beta chain sequence. The data originate from a study of T cell changes during pregnancy in multiple sclerosis. Germline-derived CDR1 and CDR2 are SGHDT and YYEEEE. The length of the CDR3 is 13 residues. V was trimmed by 1 base and J by 8 bases, leaving 12 bases between them. The data were produced by immunoSEQ multiplex PCR, yet TCRdb's version contains in-frame clones alone and is incomplete. The sample lists tens of thousands of clones, 92% occurring once. V is TRBV5-6 and J is TRBJ1-1, with D possibly TRBD1 on 5 matching bases. The clonotype comes from a female donor in good health, enrolled as a control in a pregnancy study. The sample was peripheral blood, taken in the third trimester of pregnancy. The CDR3 DNA sequence: TGTGCCAGCAGCTTGAGGGGAAGGGGAGAAGCTTTCTTT. This encodes CASSLRGRGEAFF. The full variable domain, rest sourced from reference TRBV5-6 and TRBJ1-1, is DAGVTQSPTHLIKTRGQQVTLRCSPKSGHDTVSWYQQALGQGPQFIFQYYEEEERQRGNFPDRFSGHQFPNYSSELNVNALLLGDSALYLCASSLRGRGEAFFGQGTRLTVV.